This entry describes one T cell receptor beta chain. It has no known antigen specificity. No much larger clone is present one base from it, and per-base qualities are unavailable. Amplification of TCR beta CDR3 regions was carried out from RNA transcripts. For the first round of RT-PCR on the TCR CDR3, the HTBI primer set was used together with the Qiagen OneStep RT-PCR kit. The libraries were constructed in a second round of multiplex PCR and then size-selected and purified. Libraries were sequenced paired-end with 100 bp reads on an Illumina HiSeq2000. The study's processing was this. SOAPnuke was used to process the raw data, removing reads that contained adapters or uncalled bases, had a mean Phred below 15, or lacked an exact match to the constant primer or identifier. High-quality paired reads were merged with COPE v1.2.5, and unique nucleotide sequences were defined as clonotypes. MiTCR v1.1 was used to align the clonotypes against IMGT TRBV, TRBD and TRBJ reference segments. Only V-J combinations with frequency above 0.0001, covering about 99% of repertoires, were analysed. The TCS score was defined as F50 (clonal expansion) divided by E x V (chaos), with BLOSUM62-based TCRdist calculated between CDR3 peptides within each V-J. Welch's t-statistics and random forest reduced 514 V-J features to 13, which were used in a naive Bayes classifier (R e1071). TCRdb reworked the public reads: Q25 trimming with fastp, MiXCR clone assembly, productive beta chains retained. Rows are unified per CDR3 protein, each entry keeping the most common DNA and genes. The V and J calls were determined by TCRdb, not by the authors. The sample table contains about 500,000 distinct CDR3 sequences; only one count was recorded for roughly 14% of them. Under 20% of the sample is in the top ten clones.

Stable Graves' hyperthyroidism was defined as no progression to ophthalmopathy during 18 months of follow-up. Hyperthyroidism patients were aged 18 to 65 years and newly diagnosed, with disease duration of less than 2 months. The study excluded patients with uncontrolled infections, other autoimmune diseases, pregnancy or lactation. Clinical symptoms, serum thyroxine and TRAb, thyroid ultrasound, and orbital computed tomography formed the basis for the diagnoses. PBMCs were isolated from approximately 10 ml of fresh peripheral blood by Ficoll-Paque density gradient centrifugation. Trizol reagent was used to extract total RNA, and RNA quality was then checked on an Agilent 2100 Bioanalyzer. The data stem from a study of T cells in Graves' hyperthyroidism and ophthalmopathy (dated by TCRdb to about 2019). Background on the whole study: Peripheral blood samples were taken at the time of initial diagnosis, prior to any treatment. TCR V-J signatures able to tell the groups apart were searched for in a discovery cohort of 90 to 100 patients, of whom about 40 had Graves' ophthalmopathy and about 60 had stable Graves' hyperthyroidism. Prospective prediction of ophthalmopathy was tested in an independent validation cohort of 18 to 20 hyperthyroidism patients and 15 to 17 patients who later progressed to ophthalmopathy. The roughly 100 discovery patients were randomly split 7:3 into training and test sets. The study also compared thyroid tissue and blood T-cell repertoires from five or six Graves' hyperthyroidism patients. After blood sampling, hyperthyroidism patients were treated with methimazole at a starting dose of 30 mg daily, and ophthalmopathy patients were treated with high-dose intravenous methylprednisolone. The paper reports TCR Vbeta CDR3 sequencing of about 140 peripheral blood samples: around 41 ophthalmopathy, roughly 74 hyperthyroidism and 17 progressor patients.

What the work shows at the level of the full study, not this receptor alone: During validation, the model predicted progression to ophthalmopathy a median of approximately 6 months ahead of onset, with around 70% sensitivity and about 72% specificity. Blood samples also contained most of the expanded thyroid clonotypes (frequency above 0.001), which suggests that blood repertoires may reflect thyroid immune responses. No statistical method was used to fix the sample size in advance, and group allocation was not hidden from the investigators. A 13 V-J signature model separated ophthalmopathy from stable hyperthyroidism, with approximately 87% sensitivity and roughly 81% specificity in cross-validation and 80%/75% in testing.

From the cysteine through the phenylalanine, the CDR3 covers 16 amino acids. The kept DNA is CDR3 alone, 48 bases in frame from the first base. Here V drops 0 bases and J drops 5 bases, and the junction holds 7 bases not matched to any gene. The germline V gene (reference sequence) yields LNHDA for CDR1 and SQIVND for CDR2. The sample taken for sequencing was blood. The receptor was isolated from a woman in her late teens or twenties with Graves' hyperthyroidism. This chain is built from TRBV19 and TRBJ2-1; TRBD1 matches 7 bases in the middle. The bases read TGTGCCAGTAGTATAGATCTAGGGGGCAACGACAATGAGCAGTTCTTC. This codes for CASSIDLGGNDNEQFF.